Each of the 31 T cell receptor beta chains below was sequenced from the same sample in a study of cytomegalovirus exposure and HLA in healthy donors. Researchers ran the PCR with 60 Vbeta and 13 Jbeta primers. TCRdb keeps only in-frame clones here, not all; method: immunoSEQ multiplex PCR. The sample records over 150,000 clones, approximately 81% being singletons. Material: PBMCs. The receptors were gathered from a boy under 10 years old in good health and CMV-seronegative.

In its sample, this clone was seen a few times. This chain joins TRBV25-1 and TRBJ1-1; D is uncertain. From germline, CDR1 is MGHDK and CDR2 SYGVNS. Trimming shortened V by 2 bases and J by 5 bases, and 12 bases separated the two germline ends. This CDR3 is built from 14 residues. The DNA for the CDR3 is TGTGCCAGCAGTGAAAACGGGGTTTCGACTGAAGCTTTCTTT. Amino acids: CASSENGVSTEAFF. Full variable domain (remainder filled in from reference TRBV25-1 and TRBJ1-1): EADIYQTPRYLVIGTGKKITLECSQTMGHDKMYWYQQDPGMELHLIHYSYGVNSTEKGDLSSESTVSRIRTEHFPLTLESARPSHTSQYLCASSENGVSTEAFFGQGTRLTVV.

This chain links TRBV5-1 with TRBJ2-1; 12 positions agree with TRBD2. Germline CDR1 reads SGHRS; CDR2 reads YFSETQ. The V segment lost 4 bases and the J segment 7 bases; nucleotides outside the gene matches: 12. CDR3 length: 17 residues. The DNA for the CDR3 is TGCGCCAGCAGCGCCTTGCTAGCGGGAGGGAAGGGGAATGAGCAGTTCTTC. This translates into CASSALLAGGKGNEQFF.

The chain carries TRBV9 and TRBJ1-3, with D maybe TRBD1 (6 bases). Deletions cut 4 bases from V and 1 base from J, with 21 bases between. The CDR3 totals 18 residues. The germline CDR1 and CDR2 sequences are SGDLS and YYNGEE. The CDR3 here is CASSNPQGTVTSGNTIYF. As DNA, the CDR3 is TGTGCCAGCAGCAATCCCCAGGGGACCGTCACGTCTGGAAACACCATATATTTT.

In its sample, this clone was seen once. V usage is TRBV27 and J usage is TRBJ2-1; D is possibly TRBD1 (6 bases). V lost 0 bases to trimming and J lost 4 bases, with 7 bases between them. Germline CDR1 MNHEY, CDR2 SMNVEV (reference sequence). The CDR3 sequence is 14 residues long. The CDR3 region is CASSLSGQYNEQFF. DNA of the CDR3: TGTGCCAGCAGTTTATCCGGACAGTACAATGAGCAGTTCTTC.

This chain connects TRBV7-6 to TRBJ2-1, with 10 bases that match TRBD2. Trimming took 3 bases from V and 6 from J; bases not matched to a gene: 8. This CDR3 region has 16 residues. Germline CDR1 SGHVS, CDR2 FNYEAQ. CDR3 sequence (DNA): TGTGCCAGCAGCTTGGAGGGTCTAGCGGGAGTCAATGAGCAGTTCTTC. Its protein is CASSLEGLAGVNEQFF.

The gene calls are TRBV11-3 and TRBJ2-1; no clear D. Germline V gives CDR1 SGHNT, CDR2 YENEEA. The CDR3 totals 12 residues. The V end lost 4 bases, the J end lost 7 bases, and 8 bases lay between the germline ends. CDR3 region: CASSSRSNEQFF. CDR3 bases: TGTGCCAGCAGCTCCCGGAGTAATGAGCAGTTCTTC.

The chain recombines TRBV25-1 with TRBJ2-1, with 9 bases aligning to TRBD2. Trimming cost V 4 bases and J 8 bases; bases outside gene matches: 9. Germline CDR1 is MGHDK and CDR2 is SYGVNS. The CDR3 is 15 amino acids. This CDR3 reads CASSGSGLASYEQFF. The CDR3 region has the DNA TGTGCCAGCAGTGGTTCGGGACTAGCCTCCTATGAGCAGTTCTTC.

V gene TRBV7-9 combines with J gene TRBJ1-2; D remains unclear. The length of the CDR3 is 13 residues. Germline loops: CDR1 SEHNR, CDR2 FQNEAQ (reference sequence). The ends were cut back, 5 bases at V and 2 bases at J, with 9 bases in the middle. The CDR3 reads CASSRGENYGYTF. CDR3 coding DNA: TGTGCCAGCAGCCGTGGGGAGAACTATGGCTACACCTTC.

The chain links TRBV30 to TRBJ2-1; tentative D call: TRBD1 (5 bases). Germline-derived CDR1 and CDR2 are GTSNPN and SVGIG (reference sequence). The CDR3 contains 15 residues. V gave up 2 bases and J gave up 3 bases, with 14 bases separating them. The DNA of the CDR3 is TGTGCCTGGAGTAACCCTCCAGGGTTCTACAATGAGCAGTTCTTC. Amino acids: CAWSNPPGFYNEQFF. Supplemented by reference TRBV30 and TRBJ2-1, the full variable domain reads SQTIHQWPATLVQPVGSPLSLECTVEGTSNPNLYWYRQAAGRGLQLLFYSVGIGQISSEVPQNLSASRPQDRQFILSSKKLLLSDSGFYLCAWSNPPGFYNEQFFGPGTRLTVL.

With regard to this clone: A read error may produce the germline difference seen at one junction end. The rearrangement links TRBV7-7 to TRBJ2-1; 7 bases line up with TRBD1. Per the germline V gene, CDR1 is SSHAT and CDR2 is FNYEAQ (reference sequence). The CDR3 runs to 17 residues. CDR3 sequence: CASSLATGPTPHNEQFF. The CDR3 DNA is TGTGCTAGCAGCTTAGCGACAGGGCCAACACCCCACAATGAGCAGTTCTTC.

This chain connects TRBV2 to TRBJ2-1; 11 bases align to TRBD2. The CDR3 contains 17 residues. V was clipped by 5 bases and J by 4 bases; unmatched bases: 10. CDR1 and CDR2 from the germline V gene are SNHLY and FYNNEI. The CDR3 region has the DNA TGTGCCAGCAGTCTTTGGACTAGCGGGTTTTTATACAATGAGCAGTTCTTC. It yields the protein CASSLWTSGFLYNEQFF.

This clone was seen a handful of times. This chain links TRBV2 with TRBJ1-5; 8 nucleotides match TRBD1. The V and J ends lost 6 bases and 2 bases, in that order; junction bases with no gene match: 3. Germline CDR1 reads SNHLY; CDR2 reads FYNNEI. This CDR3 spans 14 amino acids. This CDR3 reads CASSKDRGNQPQHF. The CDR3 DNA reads TGTGCCAGCAGCAAGGACAGGGGCAATCAGCCCCAGCATTTT. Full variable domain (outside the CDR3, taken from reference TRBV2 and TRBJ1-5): EPEVTQTPSHQVTQMGQEVILRCVPISNHLYFYWYRQILGQKVEFLVSFYNNEISEKSEIFDDQFSVERPDGSNFTLKIRSTKLEDSAMYFCASSKDRGNQPQHFGDGTRLSIL.

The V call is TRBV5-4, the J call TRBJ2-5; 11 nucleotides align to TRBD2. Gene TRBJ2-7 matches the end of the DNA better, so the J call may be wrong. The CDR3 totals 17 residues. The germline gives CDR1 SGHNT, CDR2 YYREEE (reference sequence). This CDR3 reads CASSTRTSGLSSYEQYF. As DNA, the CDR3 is TGTGCCAGCAGCACGAGGACTAGCGGGTTGAGCTCCTACGAGCAGTACTTC.

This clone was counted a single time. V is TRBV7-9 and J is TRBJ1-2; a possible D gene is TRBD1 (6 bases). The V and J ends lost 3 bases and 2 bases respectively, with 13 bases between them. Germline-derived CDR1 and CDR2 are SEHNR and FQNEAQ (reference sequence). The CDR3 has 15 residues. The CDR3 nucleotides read TGTGCCAGCAGCTTGCATGGGGGCGTCAACTATGGCTACACCTTC. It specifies CASSLHGGVNYGYTF.

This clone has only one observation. The CDR3 sequence: CASSPLGAPNTGELFF. The DNA of the CDR3 is TGTGCCAGCAGCCCTCTGGGGGCTCCTAACACCGGGGAGCTGTTTTTT. This chain joins TRBV5-6 and TRBJ2-2, with TRBD1 as a possible D gene (6 bases). CDR3 length equals 16 residues. The V and J ends lost 4 bases and 2 bases respectively, with 15 bases between them. Per the germline V gene, CDR1 is SGHDT and CDR2 is YYEEEE.

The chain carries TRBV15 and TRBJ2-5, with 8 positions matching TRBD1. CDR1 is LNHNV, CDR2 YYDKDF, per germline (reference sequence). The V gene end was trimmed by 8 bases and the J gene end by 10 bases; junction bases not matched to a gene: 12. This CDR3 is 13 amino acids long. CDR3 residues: CATGGTGPRGQYF. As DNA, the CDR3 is TGTGCCACCGGAGGGACAGGCCCAAGGGGCCAGTACTTC.

CDR3 in DNA: TGTGCCAGCAGTGAATCCAACAGCTACCAAGAGACCCAGTACTTC. This translates into CASSESNSYQETQYF. The chain couples TRBV25-1 to TRBJ2-5; the D is unclear. CDR3 length: 15 amino acids. Trimming cost V 1 base and J 0 bases, with 9 bases left between them. The germline CDR1 and CDR2 sequences are MGHDK and SYGVNS. Drawing the rest from reference TRBV25-1 and TRBJ2-5, the complete variable domain is EADIYQTPRYLVIGTGKKITLECSQTMGHDKMYWYQQDPGMELHLIHYSYGVNSTEKGDLSSESTVSRIRTEHFPLTLESARPSHTSQYLCASSESNSYQETQYFGPGTRLLVL.

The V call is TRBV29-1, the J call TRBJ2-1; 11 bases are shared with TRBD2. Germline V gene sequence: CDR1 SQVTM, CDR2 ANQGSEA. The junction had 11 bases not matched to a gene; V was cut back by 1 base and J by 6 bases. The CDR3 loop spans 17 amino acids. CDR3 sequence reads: CSVEVGALAGVLNEQFF. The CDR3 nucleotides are TGCAGCGTTGAAGTAGGGGCACTAGCGGGAGTCCTCAATGAGCAGTTCTTC.

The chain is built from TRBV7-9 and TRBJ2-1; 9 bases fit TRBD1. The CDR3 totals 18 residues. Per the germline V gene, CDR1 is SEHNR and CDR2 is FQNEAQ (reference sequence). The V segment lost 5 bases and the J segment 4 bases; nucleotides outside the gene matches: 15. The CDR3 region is CASSAPGQGLPLYNEQFF. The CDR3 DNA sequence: TGTGCCAGCAGCGCCCCGGGACAGGGTCTCCCCTTATACAATGAGCAGTTCTTC.

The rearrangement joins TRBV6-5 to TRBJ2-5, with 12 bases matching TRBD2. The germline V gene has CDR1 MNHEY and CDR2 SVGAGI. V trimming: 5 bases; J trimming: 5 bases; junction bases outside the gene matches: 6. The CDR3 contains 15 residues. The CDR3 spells CASSSTSGRYETQYF. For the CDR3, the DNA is TGTGCCAGCAGTAGTACTAGCGGGAGGTATGAGACCCAGTACTTC.

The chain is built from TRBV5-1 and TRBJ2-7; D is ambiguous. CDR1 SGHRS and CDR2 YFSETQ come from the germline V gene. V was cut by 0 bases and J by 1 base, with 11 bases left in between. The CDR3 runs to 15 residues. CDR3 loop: CASSLVAGSSYEQYF. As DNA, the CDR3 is TGCGCCAGCAGCTTGGTGGCAGGATCTTCCTACGAGCAGTACTTC.

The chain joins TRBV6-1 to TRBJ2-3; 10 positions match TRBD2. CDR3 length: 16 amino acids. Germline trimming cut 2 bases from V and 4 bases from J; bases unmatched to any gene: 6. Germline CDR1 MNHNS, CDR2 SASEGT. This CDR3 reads CASSELSSGSADTQYF. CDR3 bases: TGTGCCAGCAGTGAACTTTCTAGCGGGAGCGCAGATACGCAGTATTTT.

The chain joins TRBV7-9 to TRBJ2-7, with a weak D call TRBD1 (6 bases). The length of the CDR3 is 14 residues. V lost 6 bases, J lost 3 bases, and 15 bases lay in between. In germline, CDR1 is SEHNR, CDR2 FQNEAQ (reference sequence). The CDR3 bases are TGTGCCAGCAGTTCACCGAGAGGGGGCTACGAGCAGTACTTC. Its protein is CASSSPRGGYEQYF.

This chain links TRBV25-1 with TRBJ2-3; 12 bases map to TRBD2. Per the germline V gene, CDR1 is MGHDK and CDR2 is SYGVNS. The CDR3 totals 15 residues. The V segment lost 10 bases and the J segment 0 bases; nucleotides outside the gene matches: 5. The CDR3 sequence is CATRLAGGSTDTQYF. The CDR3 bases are TGTGCCACCCGTCTAGCGGGAGGGAGCACAGATACGCAGTATTTT.

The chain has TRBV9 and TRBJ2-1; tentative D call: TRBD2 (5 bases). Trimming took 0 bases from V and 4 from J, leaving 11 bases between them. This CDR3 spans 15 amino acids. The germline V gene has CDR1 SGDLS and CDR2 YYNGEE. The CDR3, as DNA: TGTGCCAGCAGCGTAGGCCGATTAGCGTACAATGAGCAGTTCTTC. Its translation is CASSVGRLAYNEQFF.

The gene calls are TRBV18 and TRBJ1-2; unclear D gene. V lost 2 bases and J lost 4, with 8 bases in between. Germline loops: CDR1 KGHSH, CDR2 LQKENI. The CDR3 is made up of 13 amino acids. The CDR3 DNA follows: TGTGCCAGCTCACCATTGGACTCCTATGGCTACACCTTC. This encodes CASSPLDSYGYTF.

CDR3 amino acids: CASSMSKRKGNQPQHF. The CDR3 DNA is TGTGCCAGCAGCATGAGCAAGAGGAAGGGCAATCAGCCCCAGCATTTT. This chain joins TRBV7-2 and TRBJ1-5; D not resolved. There are 16 residues in the CDR3. Trimming left V 5 bases short and J 2 bases short, with 16 bases between. Germline V CDR1 and CDR2: SGHTA, FQGNSA.

The chain's CDR3 is CASSQELAGAGTDTQYF. In DNA, the CDR3 is TGTGCCAGCAGCCAAGAACTAGCGGGAGCTGGCACAGATACGCAGTATTTT. This chain uses TRBV14 with TRBJ2-3, with 11 bases lining up with TRBD2. This CDR3 has 17 residues. In germline, CDR1 is SGHDN, CDR2 FVKESK. The V gene end was trimmed by 0 bases and the J gene end by 1 base; junction bases not matched to a gene: 3.

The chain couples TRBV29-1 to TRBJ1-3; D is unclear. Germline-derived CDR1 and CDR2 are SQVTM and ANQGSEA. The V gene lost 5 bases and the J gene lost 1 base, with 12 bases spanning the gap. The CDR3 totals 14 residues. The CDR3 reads CSVSGSISGNTIYF. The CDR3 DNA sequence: TGCAGCGTTTCCGGGAGCATTTCTGGAAACACCATATATTTT.

CDR3 nucleotides: TGTGCCAGCAGTGATGGAGGTACCACAGATACGCAGTATTTT. Protein: CASSDGGTTDTQYF. The V call is TRBV6-4, the J call TRBJ2-3, with D possibly being TRBD2 (5 bases). The CDR3 contains 14 residues. Trimming took off 3 bases at V and 2 bases at J, with 9 bases between the two ends. Germline V gives CDR1 MRHNA, CDR2 SNTAGT.

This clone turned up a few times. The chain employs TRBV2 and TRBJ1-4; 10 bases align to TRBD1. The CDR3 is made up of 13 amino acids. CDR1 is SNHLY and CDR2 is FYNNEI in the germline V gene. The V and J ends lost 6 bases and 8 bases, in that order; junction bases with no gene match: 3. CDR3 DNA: TGTGCCAGCAGGGGACAGGGGAGCGAAAAACTGTTTTTT. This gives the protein CASRGQGSEKLFF. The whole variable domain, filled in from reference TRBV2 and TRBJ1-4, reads EPEVTQTPSHQVTQMGQEVILRCVPISNHLYFYWYRQILGQKVEFLVSFYNNEISEKSEIFDDQFSVERPDGSNFTLKIRSTKLEDSAMYFCASRGQGSEKLFFGSGTQLSVL.